This entry lists 11 T cell receptor beta chains sequenced from one sample in a study of blood T cell repertoires in COVID-19 (dated by TCRdb to between 2020 and 2021). Library preparation was by the immunoSEQ multiplex PCR assay. This is the immuneACCESS table as TCRdb keeps it, with only in-frame sequences that have V and J called. A part of the clones is gone; compared with another copy, unresolved V genes explain less than half, and the rest is unexplained. In all, the sample holds 150,000 to 200,000 clones, and roughly 90% of those were seen once. About 0.58% of the sample belongs to the ten largest clones. The sequencing input was peripheral blood. Receptor source: a man in his fifties with acute or convalescent COVID-19.

J is TRBJ2-1 and V is TRBV19, with 10 bases aligning to TRBD2. The length of the CDR3 is 16 residues. V was clipped by 7 bases and J by 5 bases; unmatched bases: 11. Germline CDR1 and CDR2: LNHDA and SQIVND (reference sequence). This CDR3 is CASTQRLAGVNNEQFF. As DNA, the CDR3 is TGTGCCAGTACCCAAAGGCTAGCGGGAGTCAACAATGAGCAGTTCTTC.

The chain is built from TRBV11-2 and TRBJ2-1; 9 bases map to TRBD2. CDR3 length: 16 residues. The J segment lost 9 bases and the V segment lost 1 base, leaving 10 bases of the junction unmatched. Germline assignment: CDR1 SGHAT and CDR2 FQNNGV. The DNA for the CDR3 is TGTGCCAGCAGCTTAGGTGGCGGGAGGGCTGTCTCTGAGCAGTTCTTC. The encoded protein is CASSLGGGRAVSEQFF.

V is TRBV5-4 and J is TRBJ2-1; D uncertain. This CDR3 is 16 amino acids long. V was cut by 4 bases and J by 5 bases, with 19 bases left in between. Germline assignment: CDR1 SGHNT and CDR2 YYREEE (reference sequence). The CDR3 DNA reads TGTGCCAGCAGCGCTCTGGCTGCCACCCCTGACAATGAGCAGTTCTTC. Residues: CASSALAATPDNEQFF. The full variable domain, its missing parts supplied by reference TRBV5-4 and TRBJ2-1, is ETGVTQSPTHLIKTRGQQVTLRCSSQSGHNTVSWYQQALGQGPQFIFQYYREEENGRGNFPPRFSGLQFPNYSSELNVNALELDDSALYLCASSALAATPDNEQFFGPGTRLTVL.

The chain employs TRBV19 and TRBJ1-6, with D possibly matching TRBD1 (6 bases). V was shortened by 7 bases and J by 8 bases, with 12 bases between the two germline ends. The germline CDR1 and CDR2 sequences are LNHDA and SQIVND (reference sequence). This CDR3 spans 13 amino acids. This CDR3 is CASNQGSDSPLHF. The CDR3 region has the DNA TGTGCCAGTAACCAGGGGTCGGATTCACCCCTCCACTTT.

V gene TRBV19 combines with J gene TRBJ2-7; D is uncertain. The V end was cut by 2 bases, the J end by 4 bases, with 6 bases between. The CDR3 runs to 12 residues. Germline V gene sequence: CDR1 LNHDA, CDR2 SQIVND (reference sequence). This CDR3 is CASSIPGYEQYF. In nucleotides, the CDR3 is TGTGCCAGTAGTATACCAGGTTACGAGCAGTACTTC.

The chain carries TRBV5-1 and TRBJ2-1, with 7 bases identical to TRBD1. This CDR3 comprises 16 residues. Trimming cost V 1 base and J 7 bases; bases outside gene matches: 11. The V gene's germline CDR1 is SGHRS and CDR2 YFSETQ. The CDR3 protein is CASSLLRDRIQNEQFF. The CDR3 region has the DNA TGCGCCAGCAGCTTGCTCCGGGACAGAATTCAGAATGAGCAGTTCTTC.

Only one count was recorded for this clone. V and J are TRBV6-5 and TRBJ1-1, with D possibly TRBD1 on 5 matching bases. V was cut by 2 bases and J by 1 base, with 14 bases left in between. The germline CDR1 and CDR2 sequences are MNHEY and SVGAGI. The CDR3 loop spans 16 amino acids. The CDR3 reads CASSYPPTAPNTEAFF. The CDR3 nucleotides are TGTGCCAGCAGTTACCCCCCGACAGCCCCGAACACTGAAGCTTTCTTT.

The rearrangement joins TRBV5-1 to TRBJ1-5, with 7 nucleotides matching TRBD1. Germline V gene sequence: CDR1 SGHRS, CDR2 YFSETQ. This CDR3 contains 13 residues. After removal of 4 bases from V and 7 bases from J, the junction contained 5 bases not matched to a gene. CDR3 sequence reads: CASSTGTDQPQHF. The CDR3 DNA reads as TGCGCCAGCAGCACAGGGACAGACCAGCCCCAGCATTTT.

V and J are TRBV7-6 and TRBJ1-4, with D tentatively TRBD1 (6 bases). The CDR3 totals 17 residues. The germline CDR1 and CDR2 sequences are SGHVS and FNYEAQ. Trimming took off 1 base at V and 5 bases at J, with 17 bases between the two ends. As DNA, the CDR3 is TGTGCCAGCAGCTTAGTTGGCGGTCAGGGGAAGAATGAAAAACTGTTTTTT. Protein product: CASSLVGGQGKNEKLFF.

The V call is TRBV28, the J call TRBJ1-1; possible D gene TRBD1, 6 bases. The V and J ends lost 3 bases and 1 base respectively, with 12 bases between them. The CDR3 contains 15 residues. CDR1 is MDHEN, CDR2 SYDVKM, per germline. The CDR3 here is CASSLIRDKNTEAFF. The CDR3 region has the DNA TGTGCCAGCAGTTTGATCCGGGACAAGAACACTGAAGCTTTCTTT.

The V and J genes are TRBV28 and TRBJ2-1; 9 bases match TRBD2. Trimming cost V 3 bases and J 8 bases; bases outside gene matches: 5. There are 14 residues in the CDR3. Germline lookup yields CDR1 MDHEN and CDR2 SYDVKM. The CDR3 is CASSLWLAGYEQFF. The CDR3 coding sequence is TGTGCCAGCAGTTTGTGGCTAGCGGGATATGAGCAGTTCTTC. Complete variable domain (other parts from reference TRBV28 and TRBJ2-1): DVKVTQSSRYLVKRTGEKVFLECVQDMDHENMFWYRQDPGLGLRLIYFSYDVKMKEKGDIPEGYSVSREKKERFSLILESASTNQTSMYLCASSLWLAGYEQFFGPGTRLTVL.